One T cell receptor beta chain is described in this entry. TCRdb's copy holds only in-frame clones and misses some; the assay was immunoSEQ multiplex PCR. This sample has tens of thousands of clones, with 85% to 90% found just once. The data belong to a study of blood T cell repertoires in COVID-19. V was pared by 3 bases and J by 0 bases, with 7 bases between. CDR3 length equals 14 residues. Germline lookup yields CDR1 ENHRY and CDR2 SYGVKD. The V gene is TRBV10-3, the J gene TRBJ2-3; maybe TRBD1 (5 bases). The sequencing sample was made of peripheral blood. The clonotype comes from a woman between 50 and 59 years old with active COVID-19. The CDR3 nucleotides read TGTGCCATCAGTGAATCAGGGAGCACAGATACGCAGTATTTT. Its translation is CAISESGSTDTQYF.